This is a list of T cell receptor beta chains from one sample in a study of blood T cell repertoires in COVID-19. Profiled with immunoSEQ multiplex PCR; TCRdb holds only in-frame clones, not every one. The sample includes 35,000 to 50,000 clones, more than 70% of them seen just once. Sequencing was done on a sample of peripheral blood. The source of these receptors is a woman aged 80 or over with acute or convalescent COVID-19. Both conserved end residues are part of each CDR3. Each record gives: V gene, clone size, D gene, J gene, CDR3 DNA, CDR3 protein. D genes are given only for firm matches. The size field is filled for only some rows; it gives once, few, many or a size class.

TRBV2,NA,NA,TRBJ2-1,TGTGCCAGCAAATACAGGAACAATGAGCAGTTCTTC,CASKYRNNEQFF
TRBV7-3,NA,NA,TRBJ1-2,TGTGCCAGCAGCTTACATGGGGGGGACTATGGCTACACCTTC,CASSLHGGDYGYTF
TRBV5-8,NA,NA,TRBJ2-2,TGTGCCAGCAGCCCAGACAGAGTAACCACCGGGGAGCTGTTTTTT,CASSPDRVTTGELFF
TRBV27,few,NA,TRBJ1-3,TGTGCCAGCAGTTTACCGGACATGCGGCACCTCACCATATATTTT,CASSLPDMRHLTIYF
TRBV9,NA,NA,TRBJ2-3,TGTGCCAGCAGCGTAGTCTCCACAGATACGCAGTATTTT,CASSVVSTDTQYF
TRBV27,NA,TRBD1,TRBJ1-2,TGTGCCAGCAGTTTAAGAACCGGGACAGGGAACGGCTACACCTTC,CASSLRTGTGNGYTF
TRBV28,once,NA,TRBJ1-4,TGTGCCAGCAGTCCAGTAACGGACAGAGGAAATGAAAAACTGTTTTTT,CASSPVTDRGNEKLFF
TRBV6-5,NA,NA,TRBJ1-2,TGTGCCAGCAGTTATTCCGAGGGTTTGTATGGCTACACCTTC,CASSYSEGLYGYTF
TRBV5-1,NA,TRBD2,TRBJ2-5,TGCGCCAGCAGCTTGGGACTAGCGGGGGTTCAAGAGACCCAGTACTTC,CASSLGLAGVQETQYF
TRBV5-4,NA,NA,TRBJ2-5,TGTGCCAGCAGCTTGGATCGGCCGACCCCAGGGGAGACCCAGTACTTC,CASSLDRPTPGETQYF
TRBV2,NA,NA,TRBJ1-1,TGTGCCAGCAGTGAACAGGGTAGTCAGGCCGACTCTGAAGCTTTCTTT,CASSEQGSQADSEAFF
TRBV15,few,TRBD2,TRBJ2-7,TGTGCCACCAGCAGAGAAGGGCCCTATAGCGGGGGGTTCTCCTACGAGCAGTACTTC,CATSREGPYSGGFSYEQYF
TRBV19,NA,TRBD1,TRBJ1-5,TGTGCCAGTAGTACCAGGACAGGGGATGGCAATCAGCCCCAGCATTTT,CASSTRTGDGNQPQHF
TRBV30,NA,NA,TRBJ2-1,TGTGCCTGGAGTGTAGGGACTCACAATGAGCAGTTCTTC,CAWSVGTHNEQFF
TRBV3-1/TRBV3-2,NA,TRBD1,TRBJ1-4,TGTGCCAGCAGCGCCGGACAGGGGGCGAATGAAAAACTGTTTTTT,CASSAGQGANEKLFF
TRBV7-3,NA,TRBD2,TRBJ2-1,TGTGCCAGCAGCTCTAGGGTAGCGGGGGGGCTCAATGAGCAGTTCTTC,CASSSRVAGGLNEQFF
TRBV2,NA,TRBD1,TRBJ1-4,TGTGCCAGCGGGCTCCGACAGGGGGGAGGTGAAAAACTGTTTTTT,CASGLRQGGGEKLFF
TRBV4-1,NA,NA,TRBJ1-2,TGCGCCAGCAGCCAAGATAGTCGCAGGGACTACACCTTC,CASSQDSRRDYTF
TRBV19,NA,TRBD1,TRBJ1-5,TGTGCCAGTAAAGGGGGGACGACAGGGGGCAATCAGCCCCAGCATTTT,CASKGGTTGGNQPQHF
TRBV5-1,once,TRBD1,TRBJ1-6,TGCGCCAGCAGCCGGGACAGGACTAATTCACCCCTCCACTTT,CASSRDRTNSPLHF
TRBV29-1,NA,NA,TRBJ2-7,TGCAGCGTTGAAGTGGCAGTACCACCCTACGAGCAGTACTTC,CSVEVAVPPYEQYF
TRBV7-9,NA,NA,TRBJ2-1,TGTGCCAGCAGCTTTTCGGGTACCTTGGATGAGCAGTTCTTC,CASSFSGTLDEQFF
TRBV19,NA,NA,TRBJ2-3,TGTGCCAGTAGTATTCGGACGGGGGAGCCCTACACAGATACGCAGTATTTT,CASSIRTGEPYTDTQYF
TRBV2,NA,NA,TRBJ1-1,TGTGCCAGCAGTGAAATAGGACAGCAGACGACTTTCTTT,CASSEIGQQTTFF
TRBV6-5,NA,TRBD1,TRBJ1-1,TGTGCCAGCAGACGGGACAGGAGGTCCCCTGAAGCTTTCTTT,CASRRDRRSPEAFF
TRBV23-1,once,TRBD1,TRBJ1-5,TGCGCCAGCAGTCAATGGACAGGGACAGGCAATCAGCCCCAGCATTTT,CASSQWTGTGNQPQHF
TRBV5-6,once,TRBD1,TRBJ1-4,TGTGCCAGCAGCCGCCGGACAGGCGAGGCTGAAAAACTGTTTTTT,CASSRRTGEAEKLFF
TRBV14,NA,NA,TRBJ1-6,TGTGCCAGCAGCCAAGTGGCGGGCCTACCCCTCCACTTT,CASSQVAGLPLHF
TRBV29-1,NA,NA,TRBJ1-4,TGCAGCGTCGCAACAGGAGTTAATGAAAAACTGTTTTTT,CSVATGVNEKLFF
TRBV6-6,NA,TRBD1,TRBJ1-2,TGTGCCAGCAGTTCGAGACAGGGTTGGGGCTACACCTTC,CASSSRQGWGYTF
TRBV9,NA,NA,TRBJ2-7,TGTGCCAGCAGTCCGGAGGGCGCTATCTCCTACGAGCAGTACTTC,CASSPEGAISYEQYF
TRBV10-1,NA,TRBD2,TRBJ2-7,TGCGCCAGCTCAGATGGACTAGCGGGGGGTTTCGAGCAGTACTTC,CASSDGLAGGFEQYF
TRBV30,NA,TRBD1,TRBJ1-4,TGTGCCTGGAGTCGTGGACAGGGATATGAAAAACTGTTTTTT,CAWSRGQGYEKLFF
TRBV4-1,NA,TRBD1,TRBJ1-1,TGCGCCAGCAGCCCCGGGGGGACAGGGGCCATGAACACTGAAGCTTTCTTT,CASSPGGTGAMNTEAFF
TRBV9,once,NA,TRBJ1-3,TGTGCCAGCAGCGTAGGATCGGGGTGGGATGGAAACACCATATATTTT,CASSVGSGWDGNTIYF
TRBV10-3,NA,TRBD1,TRBJ2-2,TGTGCCATCAGTGAGCCTGGGACAGGGATGAGCGGGGAGCTGTTTTTT,CAISEPGTGMSGELFF
TRBV11-1,NA,NA,TRBJ2-3,TGTGCCAGCAGCCCTCGGCTAGCGCTCAGCACAGATACGCAGTATTTT,CASSPRLALSTDTQYF